The present T cell receptor (beta chain) was sequenced within a study of blood T cell repertoires in COVID-19. About the research overall: The analysed material was cDNA or gDNA that came from T cells, B-cell-depleted T cells, or PBMCs.

V was clipped by 4 bases and J by 8 bases; unmatched bases: 12. The CDR3 extends over 16 amino acids. The germline CDR1 and CDR2 sequences are MNHEY and SMNVEV (reference sequence). In terms of age and location, participants ranged from roughly 18 to 90 years and lived in about two dozen US areas. This clone was recorded once. Study processing details: The assay estimated nucleated cells by amplifying reference gene primers. Produced via immunoSEQ multiplex PCR; TCRdb's table is partial and in-frame only. V, J and clone size reflect that table, while D and trimming were determined from the DNA. The table has 300,000 to 450,000 clones, 80% to 90% seen once; the top ten hold roughly 1%.

The sequence came from a man younger than 30 who had recovered from COVID-19. Sequencing was carried out using PBMCs or T cells enriched from blood (not recorded which). The V and J genes are TRBV27 and TRBJ2-1; 9 positions match TRBD1. CDR3 coding DNA: TGTGCCAGCAGTTCCTACTCCGGGACAGGGATCGATGAGCAGTTCTTC. The encoded protein is CASSSYSGTGIDEQFF.